This T cell receptor beta chain is from a study of OX40 agonist ivuxolimab in advanced cancers. A note on the overall study: The costimulatory receptor OX40 (CD134) was targeted by ivuxolimab, a fully human IgG2 agonistic monoclonal antibody. Of the roughly 51 dose-escalation patients, hepatocellular carcinoma was present in about 19, melanoma in roughly 15, renal cell carcinoma in 9 and head and neck cancer in 9. Intravenous ivuxolimab was administered to patients every 2 weeks at six dose levels: 0.01, 0.1, 0.3, 1.5, 3 and 10 mg/kg. The point of sequencing TCRbeta in the periphery was to test whether ivuxolimab changed TCR sequence diversity and drove clonal T-cell expansion. The paper covers the monotherapy dose-escalation part of the phase I ivuxolimab trial, which included N of about 50 patients. Partial responses occurred in three dose-escalation patients: two with cutaneous melanoma and one with hepatocellular carcinoma. In the dose-escalation cohort, approximately 80% of patients were male, and the mean age was 60 years with a range of roughly 20 to 79. Prior anti-PD-1, anti-PD-L1 or anti-CTLA-4 therapy was permitted, and approximately 41% of dose-escalation patients had received checkpoint inhibitors. The study at large found these results: Low levels of normalized T-cell clonal expansion were also shown by some nonresponding patients. The antigen specificity of the peripheral T cells that underwent clonal expansion was not determined. In partial responders in the 0.1-3.0 mg/kg groups, normalized peripheral clonal expansion was found to be among the lowest, especially among CD8+ T cells. Clonal expansion of both CD4+ and CD8+ blood T cells was observed from baseline to week 6 at doses 0.1 to 3.0 mg/kg. After ivuxolimab, CD8+ T cells had more expanded clones than CD4+ T cells on average.

To sequence the TCRbeta CDR3 region, genomic DNA was isolated from the sorted cells. TCRbeta CDR3 regions were sequenced using the immunoSEQ Assay. Sourced from immuneACCESS, this table was stored by TCRdb with only in-frame sequences that have V and J called. A share of the clones is absent; for the studies checked, an unresolved V gene accounts for under half, and the remainder has no known explanation. This sample gives tens of thousands of clones in total; 80% to 95% of them show up just once. The top ten clonotypes cover about 0.35% of the sample. CDR1 and CDR2 were assigned from the germline V gene as SGHVS and FNYEAQ. The CDR3 holds 15 amino acids from the cysteine to the phenylalanine. Only CDR3 DNA remains: 45 bases, in frame from the first base. V is pared back by 1 base and J by 4 bases, with 10 bases lying between the germline termini. As regards this clone: This clone's antigen is unknown. Base quality data are lacking; no much larger clone is found one base away.

Patients with autoimmune disease history or receiving systemic immunosuppression were excluded from the trial. Peripheral blood for TCR sequencing was collected from all dose cohorts at baseline, on cycle 4 day 1, and on cycle 7 day 1. The samples were taken from a phase I, first-in-human, multicenter, open-label dose-escalation trial of ivuxolimab. Adults with locally advanced or metastatic melanoma, renal cell, hepatocellular, or head and neck squamous cell carcinoma were enrolled in the trial. Before TCR sequencing, CD4+ T cells and CD8+ T cells were sorted from peripheral blood as separate populations.

The receptor chain draws on TRBV7-6 and TRBJ1-4; TRBD1 might be the D gene, on 6 matching bases. The sample here was CD4+ or CD8+ T cells sorted from blood, taken in a trial of the OX40 agonist ivuxolimab. This TCR was sampled from an adult with an advanced solid tumor such as melanoma, head and neck, liver or kidney cancer. This receptor has the CDR3 CASSLGRTDNEKLFF. The DNA is as follows: TGTGCCAGCAGCTTAGGCCGGACAGATAATGAAAAACTGTTTTTT.